The 10 T cell receptor beta chains in this list originate from one sample, sequenced in a study of blood T cell repertoires in COVID-19 (dated by TCRdb to 2019 to 2021). Libraries came from the immunoSEQ multiplex PCR assay. TCRdb took this table from immuneACCESS and kept in-frame rearrangements with V and J called. Such tables lack part of the clones; where checked against another copy, unresolved V genes explain under half of the gap, and the rest is unexplained. This sample gives a few hundred thousand clones in total; roughly 91% of them show up just once. 1.5% to 2% of the sample belongs to the ten largest clones. Sequenced: PBMCs or T cells enriched from blood (not recorded which). Receptors were obtained from a woman aged 25 to 45 who had recovered from COVID-19.

The V and J genes are TRBV29-1 and TRBJ2-5, with D unclear. The length of the CDR3 is 11 residues. Trimming stripped 4 bases from V and 2 bases from J, with 5 bases between. CDR1 SQVTM and CDR2 ANQGSEA come from the germline V gene. The CDR3 bases are TGCAGCGTTGTAGTGCAAGAGACCCAGTACTTC. Its protein is CSVVVQETQYF. Using reference TRBV29-1 and TRBJ2-5 for the parts outside the CDR3, the full variable domain is SAVISQKPSRDICQRGTSLTIQCQVDSQVTMMFWYRQQPGQSLTLIATANQGSEATYESGFVIDKFPISRPNLTFSTLTVSNMSPEDSSIYLCSVVVQETQYFGPGTRLLVL.

The chain combines TRBV6-5 with TRBJ2-5; 8 bases line up with TRBD2. J gave up 7 bases and V 7 bases, and 2 bases lay outside the gene matches. Germline values: CDR1 MNHEY, CDR2 SVGAGI. There are 11 residues in the CDR3. This CDR3 reads CASTAGGTQYF. Here the CDR3 DNA reads TGTGCCAGCACGGCGGGGGGGACCCAGTACTTC.

The rearrangement joins TRBV7-9 to TRBJ2-5; 8 nucleotides agree with TRBD2. This CDR3 is 17 amino acids long. CDR1 is SEHNR, CDR2 FQNEAQ, per germline (reference sequence). The J segment lost 2 bases and the V segment lost 4 bases, leaving 12 bases of the junction unmatched. The CDR3 loop reads CASSSILAGYPQETQYF. The DNA for the CDR3 is TGTGCCAGCAGCTCCATCCTAGCGGGTTACCCGCAAGAGACCCAGTACTTC.

The chain links TRBV29-1 to TRBJ2-3; 8 nucleotides match TRBD2. With V trimmed by 3 bases and J by 0 bases, 5 bases remained unmatched. The CDR3 has 15 amino acids. Germline V gene data show CDR1 as SQVTM and CDR2 as ANQGSEA. The CDR3 region has the DNA TGCAGCGTTGATCTGCGGGGGGCTAGCACAGATACGCAGTATTTT. Protein sequence: CSVDLRGASTDTQYF.

CDR3 nucleotide sequence: TGCGCCAGCAGCCAAGACCGGGAGGAACAGCAGTTCTTC. Its protein product is CASSQDREEQQFF. The V gene is TRBV4-1, the J gene TRBJ2-1; TRBD2 agrees at 7 bases. The junction had 4 bases not matched to a gene; V was cut back by 0 bases and J by 11 bases. The CDR3 extends over 13 amino acids. CDR1 and CDR2 from the germline V gene are MGHRA and YSYEKL.

The chain employs TRBV15 and TRBJ2-5; 11 nucleotides match TRBD2. The junction had 2 bases not matched to a gene; V was cut back by 0 bases and J by 2 bases. The CDR3 loop spans 16 amino acids. The germline CDR1 and CDR2 sequences are LNHNV and YYDKDF (reference sequence). The CDR3 sequence is CATSRDIAGGQETQYF. In DNA form, the CDR3 reads TGTGCCACCAGCAGAGATATAGCGGGGGGGCAAGAGACCCAGTACTTC.

The chain couples TRBV5-1 to TRBJ1-1; D is ambiguous. Trimming stripped 0 bases from V and 3 bases from J, with 12 bases between. The CDR3 contains 15 residues. Germline V CDR1 and CDR2: SGHRS, YFSETQ. Written as DNA, the CDR3 is TGCGCCAGCAGCTTGGAAGTAGGCGGGGACACTGAAGCTTTCTTT. It encodes CASSLEVGGDTEAFF.

The gene calls are TRBV19 and TRBJ1-5; D unclear. The CDR3 is made up of 13 amino acids. V lost 7 bases and J lost 7, with 14 bases in between. Germline CDR1 is LNHDA and CDR2 is SQIVND (reference sequence). The CDR3 DNA is TGTGCCAGTAAGCGGGGAGGGAGCCAGCCCCAGCATTTT. It codes for CASKRGGSQPQHF. The complete variable domain, with remaining parts taken from reference TRBV19 and TRBJ1-5, reads DGGITQSPKYLFRKEGQNVTLSCEQNLNHDAMYWYRQDPGQGLRLIYYSQIVNDFQKGDIAEGYSVSREKKESFPLTVTSAQKNPTAFYLCASKRGGSQPQHFGDGTRLSIL.

J is TRBJ2-1 and V is TRBV19, with 8 nucleotides matching TRBD2. The germline gives CDR1 LNHDA, CDR2 SQIVND (reference sequence). CDR3 length: 15 amino acids. J gave up 8 bases and V 9 bases, and 15 bases lay outside the gene matches. The CDR3 here is CASEPGTSPIYEQFF. The CDR3 DNA sequence: TGTGCCAGCGAGCCCGGGACTAGTCCTATATATGAGCAGTTCTTC.

In DNA form, the CDR3 reads TGTGCCAGCAGCTTAGCAGGAGGGACCCCCTATGGCTACACCTTC. Its translation is CASSLAGGTPYGYTF. The chain couples TRBV7-9 to TRBJ1-2; weak D call: TRBD1 (5 bases). From germline, CDR1 is SEHNR and CDR2 FQNEAQ (reference sequence). Trimming stripped 0 bases from V and 4 bases from J, with 12 bases between. CDR3 length: 15 amino acids.